One and the same sample provided the 24 T cell receptor beta chains below, sequenced in a study of T cells in Graves' hyperthyroidism and ophthalmopathy (dated by TCRdb to the late 2010s). Library prep was done by multiplex PCR. Sequenced on an Illumina HiSeq 2000. Amplification of TCR beta CDR3 regions was carried out from RNA transcripts. For the first round of RT-PCR on the TCR CDR3, the HTBI primer set was used together with the Qiagen OneStep RT-PCR kit. TCRdb applied fastp at Q25 and MiXCR to the public reads, then kept only in-frame beta chains. Identical CDR3 proteins give one entry, which carries the most common genes and DNA. This sample is represented by hundreds of thousands of distinct CDR3 sequences; around a third of them were singletons. The top ten clonotypes cover more than 25% of the sample. The source material was blood. The receptors come from a woman aged 40 to 55 with Graves' hyperthyroidism.

V and J are TRBV7-9 and TRBJ1-5, with D possibly matching TRBD1 (5 bases). The V and J ends lost 4 bases and 2 bases respectively, with 15 bases between them. The CDR3 is 16 amino acids. Germline values: CDR1 SEHNR, CDR2 FQNEAQ (reference sequence). The chain's CDR3 is CASSSHPGAGNQPQHF. The CDR3 DNA sequence: TGTGCCAGCAGCTCCCATCCCGGGGCAGGCAATCAGCCCCAGCATTTT.

The chain employs TRBV15 and TRBJ1-2, with D maybe TRBD1 (6 bases). The V gene's germline CDR1 is LNHNV and CDR2 YYDKDF (reference sequence). CDR3 size: 15 residues. V shed 2 bases and J shed 2 bases, with 12 bases lying between them. The CDR3 protein is CATSRTGTPNYGYTF. CDR3 bases: TGTGCCACCAGCAGAACCGGGACACCCAACTATGGCTACACCTTC.

In its sample, this clonotype was seen many times. In DNA form, the CDR3 reads TGTGCCAGCAGTCGTGGACCAAATCAGCCCCAGCATTTT. Protein sequence: CASSRGPNQPQHF. The chain recombines TRBV12-3 or TRBV12-4 with TRBJ1-5; D remains unclear. V lost 5 bases and J 4 bases, leaving 9 bases between the germline ends. This CDR3 has 13 residues.

This clonotype has at least ten counts. This chain links TRBV19 with TRBJ2-7; the match to TRBD1 covers 9 bases. There are 15 residues in the CDR3. Germline V gene lookup returns CDR1 LNHDA and CDR2 SQIVND (reference sequence). V trimming: 5 bases; J trimming: 4 bases; junction bases outside the gene matches: 9. The DNA for the CDR3 is TGTGCCAGTAGTTTGACGGGACAGGGTTTTTACGAGCAGTACTTC. Protein product: CASSLTGQGFYEQYF.

Only a few counts were recorded for this clonotype. The chain joins TRBV19 to TRBJ1-1; no clear D. The CDR3 extends over 13 amino acids. Trimming pared 7 bases from V and 0 bases from J, leaving 9 bases between. The V gene's germline CDR1 is LNHDA and CDR2 SQIVND (reference sequence). The CDR3 region has the DNA TGTGCCAGTAAGAGAGATCTGAACACTGAAGCTTTCTTT. This gives the protein CASKRDLNTEAFF.

This clonotype occurred a few times. The chain carries TRBV25-1 and TRBJ1-1; D call uncertain. Germline assignment: CDR1 MGHDK and CDR2 SYGVNS. This CDR3 has 15 amino acids. V was trimmed by 5 bases and J by 1 base, leaving 14 bases between them. CDR3 residues: CASSLRSWENTEAFF. The DNA of the CDR3 is TGTGCCAGCAGTTTAAGATCCTGGGAGAACACTGAAGCTTTCTTT.

Many counts were recorded for this clonotype. The rearrangement links TRBV6-1 to TRBJ2-5, with D perhaps matching TRBD2 (6 bases). V was pared by 0 bases and J by 3 bases, with 11 bases between. The CDR3 extends over 15 amino acids. Germline V gene data show CDR1 as MNHNS and CDR2 as SASEGT. This CDR3 reads CASSEASRGKETQYF. The CDR3 nucleotides read TGTGCCAGCAGTGAAGCTAGTCGGGGGAAAGAGACCCAGTACTTC.

V and J are TRBV28 and TRBJ1-2; possibly TRBD1 for D (6 bases). The CDR3 contains 11 residues. Trimming cost V 10 bases and J 8 bases, with 14 bases left between them. Germline V lookup: CDR1 MDHEN, CDR2 SYDVKM. DNA for the CDR3: TGTGCCACGAAAAAGGGGGGAGGCTACACCTTC. Its translation is CATKKGGGYTF.

In this sample, this clonotype turned up once. This could be a read error, since a much larger clone is one nucleotide away. The CDR3 spells CSAGQSNQPRHF. The CDR3 region has the DNA TGCAGTGCTGGACAAAGCAATCAGCCCCGGCATTTT. V usage is TRBV20-1 and J usage is TRBJ1-5; D might be TRBD1 (5 bases). In germline, CDR1 is DFQATT, CDR2 SNEGSKA (reference sequence). CDR3 size: 12 residues.

In regard to this clonotype: No conserved phenylalanine or tryptophan is present at the end of the CDR3, so a read error is the likely explanation. This chain uses TRBV6-2 or TRBV6-3 with TRBJ2-7; TRBD1 matches at 9 bases. This CDR3 spans 13 amino acids. V trimming: 11 bases; J trimming: 7 bases; junction bases outside the gene matches: 12. Per the germline V gene, CDR1 is MNHEY and CDR2 is SVGEGT. CDR3 DNA: TGTGCCGCTTCCCCGGGGACAGGGAATGAGCAGTACCTC. Amino acid sequence: CAASPGTGNEQYL.

This clonotype was detected only a few times. The chain employs TRBV20-1 and TRBJ1-2, with a tentative D call TRBD1 (5 bases). This CDR3 spans 14 amino acids. CDR1 and CDR2 (germline): DFQATT, SNEGSKA (reference sequence). The ends were cut back, 4 bases at V and 1 base at J, with 13 bases in the middle. As DNA, the CDR3 is TGCAGTGCTAAGACAGAACTCTTTAACTATGGCTACACCTTC. Amino acid sequence: CSAKTELFNYGYTF.

V is TRBV19 and J is TRBJ1-2; 7 nucleotides line up with TRBD1. Germline CDR1 and CDR2: LNHDA and SQIVND (reference sequence). J was trimmed by 7 bases and V by 4 bases; bases with no gene match: 9. This CDR3 has 14 residues. The CDR3 region has the DNA TGTGCCAGTAGTAACACAGGGGTTGAGGGTGGCTACACCTTC. The encoded protein is CASSNTGVEGGYTF.

About this clonotype: The junction shows a germline mismatch at one end, possibly a read error. The genes are TRBV5-5 and TRBJ2-7, with D perhaps TRBD1 (5 bases). This CDR3 is 15 amino acids long. Germline V gene lookup returns CDR1 SGHKS and CDR2 YYEKEE (reference sequence). In nucleotides, the CDR3 is TGCGCCAGCAGCCAAGATCTCGGACAAGCCTACGAGCAGTACTTC. This gives the protein CASSQDLGQAYEQYF.

The chain couples TRBV7-9 to TRBJ1-4; D may be TRBD1 (5 bases). The CDR3 sequence is 15 residues long. CDR1 is SEHNR and CDR2 is FQNEAQ in the germline V gene (reference sequence). V was shortened by 4 bases and J by 8 bases, with 17 bases between the two germline ends. The CDR3 is CASSSRADVKEKLFF. Here the CDR3 DNA reads TGTGCCAGCAGCTCCAGGGCGGACGTGAAGGAAAAACTGTTTTTT. The complete variable domain, with remaining parts taken from reference TRBV7-9 and TRBJ1-4, reads DTGVSQNPRHKITKRGQNVTFRCDPISEHNRLYWYRQTLGQGPEFLTYFQNEAQLEKSRLLSDRFSAERPKGSFSTLEIQRTEQGDSAMYLCASSSRADVKEKLFFGSGTQLSVL.

Concerning this clonotype: A much more abundant neighbour one base away suggests this may be a read error. The chain combines TRBV5-1 with TRBJ2-2; D might be TRBD1 or TRBD2, each matching 5 bases. Germline V gene sequence: CDR1 SGHRS, CDR2 YFSETQ. The CDR3 totals 16 residues. CDR3 DNA sequence: TGCGCCAGCAGCACCTCGCCGGGACCCGAAGCCGGGGAGCTGCTTTTT. Translating it yields CASSTSPGPEAGELLF.

As concerns this clonotype: Here the CDR3 omits its conserved ending phenylalanine or tryptophan, so a read error is the likely source. CDR3 DNA sequence: TGCGCCAGCAGCCAAGATATTACAGGTCCTGAAGCTTTCCTT. Translation: CASSQDITGPEAFL. V gene TRBV4-3 combines with J gene TRBJ1-1; D perhaps matches TRBD1 (5 bases). V shed 0 bases and J shed 6 bases, with 11 bases lying between them. CDR3 length: 14 amino acids. The V gene's germline CDR1 is LGHNA and CDR2 YSLEER.

This clonotype was seen more than once but under ten times. CDR3 loop: CSVLLSAGGPYEQYF. For the CDR3, the DNA is TGCAGCGTTTTACTCTCCGCGGGTGGGCCCTACGAGCAGTACTTC. The V and J genes are TRBV29-1 and TRBJ2-7; perhaps TRBD2 as D (5 bases). Trimming pared 5 bases from V and 2 bases from J, leaving 19 bases between. The germline V gene encodes CDR1 SQVTM and CDR2 ANQGSEA. The CDR3 is 15 amino acids.

The chain is built from TRBV2 and TRBJ1-1; 8 bases are shared with TRBD1. The CDR3 has 14 amino acids. The germline CDR1 and CDR2 sequences are SNHLY and FYNNEI. The trim removed 6 bases at V and 2 bases at J, leaving 5 bases unmatched. The CDR3 nucleotides read TGTGCCAGCAGACAACAGGGGGTAAACACTGAAGCTTTCTTT. It codes for CASRQQGVNTEAFF.

V gene TRBV5-1 combines with J gene TRBJ2-7, with a tentative D call TRBD2 (5 bases). This CDR3 has 15 residues. CDR1 SGHRS and CDR2 YFSETQ come from the germline V gene. The germline V and J ends were trimmed by 0 bases and 3 bases, with 13 bases remaining between them. The CDR3 loop reads CASSLVSGSNYEQYF. CDR3 coding DNA: TGCGCCAGCAGCTTGGTGAGCGGCTCGAACTACGAGCAGTACTTC.

This clonotype was picked up many times. V gene TRBV20-1 combines with J gene TRBJ1-4; no firm D call. Per the germline V gene, CDR1 is DFQATT and CDR2 is SNEGSKA (reference sequence). The CDR3 is 11 amino acids. With 4 bases removed from V and 5 bases from J, the gap between germline ends came to 5 bases. CDR3 DNA sequence: TGCAGTGCTAATAAAAATGAAAAACTGTTTTTT. Translating it yields CSANKNEKLFF.

This clonotype was found many times. This chain links TRBV7-2 with TRBJ1-6; tentatively, D is TRBD1 (5 bases). Germline V CDR1 and CDR2: SGHTA, FQGNSA. The CDR3 extends over 16 amino acids. With 4 bases removed from V and 5 bases from J, the gap between germline ends came to 15 bases. CDR3 region: CASSSRDGRDNSPLHF. The CDR3 DNA follows: TGTGCCAGCAGCTCGCGGGACGGCCGCGATAATTCACCCCTCCACTTT.

The table lists this clonotype with many counts. This chain links TRBV24-1 with TRBJ2-6; D assignment may be TRBD1 or TRBD2 (5 bases each). CDR3 size: 15 residues. Trimming stripped 7 bases from V and 1 base from J, with 10 bases between. Germline lookup yields CDR1 KGHDR and CDR2 SFDVKD. CDR3 coding DNA: TGTGCCACCAGCACAGGAGGTTCTGGGGCCAACGTCCTGACTTTC. Its translation is CATSTGGSGANVLTF.

V gene TRBV7-9 combines with J gene TRBJ2-5; D is unclear. CDR3 length: 14 amino acids. Germline loops: CDR1 SEHNR, CDR2 FQNEAQ (reference sequence). V lost 3 bases, J lost 3 bases, and 11 bases lay in between. As DNA, the CDR3 is TGTGCCAGCAGCTTGGGCCGGGTTGAAGAGACCCAGTACTTC. Encoded protein: CASSLGRVEETQYF.

The chain is built from TRBV7-2 and TRBJ1-1; 7 nucleotides align to TRBD1. The CDR3 is made up of 14 amino acids. The germline V gene encodes CDR1 SGHTA and CDR2 FQGNSA. V dropped 6 bases and J dropped 4; count of bases not matched to a gene: 8. The CDR3 reads CASSLRQGFTEAFF. For the CDR3, the DNA is TGTGCCAGCAGTCTTCGACAGGGATTCACTGAAGCTTTCTTT.